This T cell receptor (beta chain) was sequenced in a study of cytomegalovirus exposure and HLA in healthy donors. The study's findings and limits: Cytomegalovirus-associated TCR beta chains were listed, numbering 164. In a later analysis, TCR beta V- and J-gene trimming was associated with a missense DCLRE1C variant. Per a prior analysis, the majority of TCR beta V segments were productive roughly 87% or roughly 30% of the time.

Both 60 Vbeta primers and 13 Jbeta primers went into the PCR. TCRdb's table, derived via immunoSEQ multiplex PCR, lists solely in-frame clones and lacks some. The sample lists more than 120,000 clones, roughly 74% occurring once. Points on this clone: The antigen remains undetermined.

This receptor was identified in a woman between 35 and 50 years old in good health and CMV-seropositive. The sequenced sample consisted of PBMCs.

CDR3 region: CASSLALAATMKGQFF. CDR3 bases: TGCGCCAGCAGCTTGGCTCTAGCGGCTACAATGAAGGGGCAGTTCTTC. The V call is TRBV5-1, the J call TRBJ2-1; 7 nucleotides line up with TRBD2. V lost 0 bases, J lost 12 bases, and 15 bases stayed unmatched. Per the germline V gene, CDR1 is SGHRS and CDR2 is YFSETQ. The CDR3 spans 16 residues.